One and the same sample provided the 25 T cell receptor beta chains below, sequenced in a study of blood T cell repertoires in COVID-19 (dated by TCRdb to 2018 to 2021). Libraries were prepared through the immunoSEQ multiplex PCR assay. In its TCRdb copy, this immuneACCESS table keeps in-frame sequences only and misses some clones. Where compared with another copy, unresolved V genes explain less than half of these, and the others have no known cause. In this sample the table shows 150,000 to 200,000 clones, about 89% of which occur a single time. The ten largest clones capture 6.5% to 9.5% of the sample. The source material was PBMCs or T cells enriched from blood (not recorded which). The receptors were sampled from a woman under 30 who had recovered from COVID-19.

This clone appeared a few times. The rearrangement uses TRBV4-1 and TRBJ1-5; D is unresolved. The CDR3 length is 16 residues. Germline CDR1 is MGHRA and CDR2 is YSYEKL. Trimming stripped 0 bases from V and 4 bases from J, with 13 bases between. The CDR3 region is CASSQDGAVWNQPQHF. The CDR3 DNA reads TGCGCCAGCAGCCAAGACGGAGCGGTGTGGAATCAGCCCCAGCATTTT.

This clone has a single count. This chain links TRBV9 with TRBJ2-3; a possible D gene is TRBD1 (6 bases). Germline CDR1 is SGDLS and CDR2 is YYNGEE. The CDR3 contains 16 residues. Trimming stripped 0 bases from V and 4 bases from J, with 15 bases between. In DNA form, the CDR3 reads TGTGCCAGCAGCGTAGGTGGGGGCGCGGGTGCAGATACGCAGTATTTT. Translated: CASSVGGGAGADTQYF.

This chain connects TRBV30 to TRBJ1-1; 9 bases map to TRBD1. V gave up 0 bases and J gave up 4 bases; unmatched junction bases: 15. This CDR3 comprises 18 residues. CDR1 is GTSNPN, CDR2 SVGIG, per germline (reference sequence). The CDR3 is CAWSVGTGLFGLGTEAFF. The CDR3 DNA is TGTGCCTGGAGTGTAGGGACAGGGTTGTTTGGGTTGGGCACTGAAGCTTTCTTT.

The chain joins TRBV5-1 to TRBJ1-4, with TRBD1 identical over 7 bases. There are 14 residues in the CDR3. With 4 bases clipped from V and 7 bases from J, the junction kept 7 bases outside the gene matches. In germline, CDR1 is SGHRS, CDR2 YFSETQ. Written as DNA, the CDR3 is TGCGCCAGCAGCCCCGGGCCAGGGGGTGAAAAACTGTTTTTT. It yields the protein CASSPGPGGEKLFF.

This rearrangement joins TRBV5-4 to TRBJ2-6; 7 bases line up with TRBD1. CDR3 size: 17 residues. Per the germline V gene, CDR1 is SGHNT and CDR2 is YYREEE (reference sequence). V lost 0 bases to trimming and J lost 4 bases; unmatched junction nucleotides: 7. The CDR3 sequence is CASSLAARGRGANVLTF. CDR3 in DNA: TGTGCCAGCAGCTTGGCAGCTAGGGGGCGAGGGGCCAACGTCCTGACTTTC.

This clone was recorded only once. This chain uses TRBV5-1 with TRBJ2-7; TRBD2 agrees at 12 bases. Germline CDR1 reads SGHRS; CDR2 reads YFSETQ. This CDR3 has 19 residues. V gave up 3 bases and J gave up 3 bases; unmatched junction bases: 16. CDR3 in DNA: TGCGCCAGCAGCTCTCTAGCGGGGGGGCCTGTAATTGTTCTCTACGAGCAGTACTTC. Protein sequence: CASSSLAGGPVIVLYEQYF.

The V gene is TRBV5-4, the J gene TRBJ1-1; 8 positions match TRBD1. Per germline, CDR1 SGHNT and CDR2 YYREEE (reference sequence). This CDR3 comprises 16 residues. The V and J ends lost 1 base and 10 bases, in that order; junction bases with no gene match: 15. The CDR3 here is CASSLIPEDRARGAFF. CDR3 in DNA: TGTGCCAGCAGCTTGATCCCCGAGGACAGGGCCAGGGGAGCTTTCTTT.

This rearrangement joins TRBV7-9 to TRBJ1-1; D is ambiguous. This CDR3 contains 14 residues. Per the germline V gene, CDR1 is SEHNR and CDR2 is FQNEAQ (reference sequence). Trimming removed 5 bases at V and 8 bases at J, with 18 bases between. CDR3 bases: TGTGCCAGCAGCCGACCCTCCTTTTCGAGGGAAGCTTTCTTT. The encoded protein is CASSRPSFSREAFF.

This clone was recorded only once. The V call is TRBV5-6, the J call TRBJ1-2, with D possibly TRBD1 on 5 matching bases. This CDR3 region has 15 residues. Germline V gene lookup returns CDR1 SGHDT and CDR2 YYEEEE. Trimming took 4 bases from V and 8 from J, leaving 21 bases between them. CDR3: CASSPDRQRRDGYTF. CDR3 DNA sequence: TGTGCCAGCAGCCCCGATAGGCAGAGGAGGGACGGCTACACCTTC. Based on the CDR3 plus reference TRBV5-6 and TRBJ1-2, the full variable domain is DAGVTQSPTHLIKTRGQQVTLRCSPKSGHDTVSWYQQALGQGPQFIFQYYEEEERQRGNFPDRFSGHQFPNYSSELNVNALLLGDSALYLCASSPDRQRRDGYTFGSGTRLTVV.

The gene calls are TRBV29-1 and TRBJ1-1, with D hard to call. Deletions cut 6 bases from V and 7 bases from J, with 15 bases between. The CDR3 is 12 amino acids. Germline lookup yields CDR1 SQVTM and CDR2 ANQGSEA. CDR3 nucleotide sequence: TGCAGCGTCACTACGGCCCGATTTGAAGCTTTCTTT. Amino acid sequence: CSVTTARFEAFF.

This clone has just a few counts. CDR3 in amino acids: CASSLGPTPTDTQYF. The CDR3 bases are TGTGCCAGCAGCTTAGGGCCGACCCCTACAGATACGCAGTATTTT. This chain uses TRBV7-3 with TRBJ2-3, with D unresolved. The V and J ends lost 2 bases and 3 bases respectively, with 12 bases between them. This CDR3 is 15 amino acids long. CDR1 and CDR2 (germline): SGHTA, FQGTGA.

This chain connects TRBV5-6 to TRBJ2-5; TRBD1 matches 7 bases. With V trimmed by 4 bases and J by 0 bases, 6 bases remained unmatched. The CDR3 covers 15 residues. Germline V gives CDR1 SGHDT, CDR2 YYEEEE. The CDR3 is CASSSWGQHQETQYF. DNA for the CDR3: TGTGCCAGCAGCAGCTGGGGACAGCACCAAGAGACCCAGTACTTC.

The CDR3 here is CATMGQGPGGYTF. CDR3 bases: TGTGCCACCATGGGACAGGGGCCTGGAGGCTACACCTTC. The chain joins TRBV10-3 to TRBJ1-2, with 10 nucleotides matching TRBD1. Germline assignment: CDR1 ENHRY and CDR2 SYGVKD. The V segment lost 10 bases and the J segment 8 bases; nucleotides outside the gene matches: 10. The CDR3 sequence is 13 residues long.

This rearrangement joins TRBV24-1 to TRBJ2-1; D uncertain. The CDR3 spans 11 residues. The V end was cut by 8 bases, the J end by 5 bases, with 6 bases between. The germline V gene has CDR1 KGHDR and CDR2 SFDVKD. CDR3 sequence: CATTRDNEQFF. The CDR3 region has the DNA TGTGCCACCACCCGGGACAATGAGCAGTTCTTC.

The gene calls are TRBV19 and TRBJ1-1; 10 positions match TRBD1. Germline V gene data show CDR1 as LNHDA and CDR2 as SQIVND (reference sequence). The length of the CDR3 is 15 residues. V shed 5 bases and J 4 bases; nucleotides not matched to a gene: 7. Written as DNA, the CDR3 is TGTGCCAGTAGTGTCATAGGGACAGGGGCCACTGAAGCTTTCTTT. It yields the protein CASSVIGTGATEAFF.

This sequence joins TRBV7-8 and TRBJ1-6, with 10 bases matching TRBD1. The junction had 4 bases not matched to a gene; V was cut back by 1 base and J by 7 bases. CDR3 length equals 16 residues. The germline V gene has CDR1 SGHVS and CDR2 FQNEAQ. CDR3 in amino acids: CASSLVRDRGNSPLHF. The CDR3 region has the DNA TGTGCCAGCAGCTTAGTCAGGGACAGGGGAAATTCACCCCTCCACTTT.

The chain employs TRBV23-1 and TRBJ1-4; D may be TRBD1 (5 bases). TRBV23-1 is filed as an ORF, its function uncertain. The V end was cut by 0 bases, the J end by 3 bases, with 8 bases between. This CDR3 is 15 amino acids long. The CDR3 loop reads CASSQSGRANEKLFF. In DNA form, the CDR3 reads TGCGCCAGCAGTCAATCCGGCAGGGCTAATGAAAAACTGTTTTTT.

As concerns this clone: The junction differs from germline at one of its ends, possibly a read error. V is TRBV6-1 and J is TRBJ1-1, with unresolved D. Germline-derived CDR1 and CDR2 are MNHNS and SASEGT. CDR3 length: 12 residues. CDR3 coding DNA: TGTGCCAGCAGTGAAGGTGTAGCCGAGCAGTCGTTT. This sequence encodes CASSEGVAEQSF.

J is TRBJ1-1 and V is TRBV19; 12 bases fit TRBD1. Germline loops: CDR1 LNHDA, CDR2 SQIVND (reference sequence). V was clipped by 7 bases and J by 4 bases; unmatched bases: 10. The CDR3 loop spans 16 amino acids. CDR3 amino acids: CASKVRDRGRGTEAFF. The CDR3 DNA follows: TGTGCCAGTAAGGTGAGGGACAGGGGGCGCGGCACTGAAGCTTTCTTT.

The J gene is TRBJ2-3, the V gene TRBV3-1 (or the pseudogene TRBV3-2); 10 bases agree with TRBD2. Germline V gene lookup returns CDR1 LGHDT and CDR2 YNNKEL (reference sequence). The CDR3 extends over 16 amino acids. V gave up 3 bases and J gave up 6 bases; unmatched junction bases: 9. The CDR3 DNA reads TGTGCCAGCAGCCACCTCCAGCGAGCGGGGGGGGATACGCAGTATTTT. As protein: CASSHLQRAGGDTQYF.

This chain connects TRBV3-1 (or the pseudogene TRBV3-2) to TRBJ2-1, with a possible D match to TRBD2 (6 bases). The germline gives CDR1 LGHDT, CDR2 YNNKEL (reference sequence). CDR3 length equals 16 residues. Trimming took off 6 bases at V and 2 bases at J, with 17 bases between the two ends. The DNA for the CDR3 is TGTGCCAGCAGTCCGCCTTGGAGGGAGACCTACAATGAGCAGTTCTTC. It codes for CASSPPWRETYNEQFF.

This chain links TRBV7-9 with TRBJ2-7; D gene ambiguous. V was trimmed by 4 bases and J by 3 bases, leaving 13 bases between them. CDR1 is SEHNR and CDR2 is FQNEAQ in the germline V gene (reference sequence). This CDR3 spans 14 amino acids. This chain's CDR3 is CASSSNLYHYEQYF. CDR3 DNA sequence: TGTGCCAGCAGCTCAAACTTATACCACTACGAGCAGTACTTC.

The CDR3 coding sequence is TGTGCCAGCAGCCCGCGGGACAGGGATAACTATGGCTACACCTTC. Translating gives CASSPRDRDNYGYTF. The chain combines TRBV9 with TRBJ1-2, with 9 bases matching TRBD1. Germline loops: CDR1 SGDLS, CDR2 YYNGEE. The CDR3 totals 15 residues. The V segment lost 4 bases and the J segment 1 base; nucleotides outside the gene matches: 5.

The rearrangement links TRBV4-1 to TRBJ2-5; 7 bases align to TRBD1. Germline loops: CDR1 MGHRA, CDR2 YSYEKL. CDR3 size: 13 residues. The J segment lost 5 bases and the V segment lost 5 bases, leaving 5 bases of the junction unmatched. CDR3 amino acids: CASSKGQLETQYF. For the CDR3, the DNA is TGCGCCAGCAGCAAGGGACAGCTGGAGACCCAGTACTTC.

The rearrangement uses TRBV4-1 and TRBJ2-7; the D is unclear. Trimming took 1 base from V and 0 from J, leaving 7 bases between them. This CDR3 spans 14 amino acids. Germline V gene data show CDR1 as MGHRA and CDR2 as YSYEKL. CDR3 in amino acids: CASSQAPGSYEQYF. CDR3 nucleotide sequence: TGCGCCAGCAGCCAAGCCCCGGGCTCCTACGAGCAGTACTTC.